These 11 T cell receptor beta chains came from one sample sequenced in a study of blood T cell repertoires in COVID-19 (dated by TCRdb to the early 2020s). Receptors were amplified or captured by the immunoSEQ multiplex PCR assay. What TCRdb holds here is the immuneACCESS table cut down to in-frame rearrangements. Part of the clones is not present; checked against another copy, under half of the missing clones reflect an unresolved V gene, and the others are unexplained. In this sample the table shows about 89,000 clones, around 88% of which occur a single time. More than 1% of the sample goes to the ten largest clones. Material for sequencing was peripheral blood. The receptors here all came from a man older than 75 with active or convalescent COVID-19.

The chain has TRBV6-2 or TRBV6-3 and TRBJ2-4; D call uncertain. The CDR3 runs 16 residues. V lost 4 bases and J 4 bases, leaving 17 bases between the germline ends. CDR1 and CDR2 (germline): MNHEY, SVGEGT. CDR3 sequence: CASSSIGTARKNIQYF. In DNA, the CDR3 is TGTGCCAGCAGTTCGATCGGCACGGCGAGGAAAAACATTCAGTACTTC.

The rearrangement joins TRBV11-1 to TRBJ2-1; D might be TRBD2 (5 bases). Germline loops: CDR1 SGHAT, CDR2 FQDESV (reference sequence). V gave up 4 bases and J gave up 8 bases, with 18 bases separating them. CDR3 length equals 15 residues. CDR3 DNA sequence: TGTGCCAGCAGCTCCAGAGGCACTAGGCCCGATGAGCAGTTCTTC. It encodes CASSSRGTRPDEQFF.

The chain combines TRBV3-1 (or the pseudogene TRBV3-2) with TRBJ2-5; TRBD1 aligns across 10 bases. The CDR3 is made up of 15 amino acids. After removal of 4 bases from V and 5 bases from J, the junction contained 7 bases not matched to a gene. Germline values: CDR1 LGHDT, CDR2 YNNKEL (reference sequence). CDR3 nucleotides: TGTGCCAGCAGCCGCGACAGGGGGCGAGATGAGACCCAGTACTTC. It yields the protein CASSRDRGRDETQYF.

The rearrangement uses TRBV7-2 and TRBJ1-6; no firm D call. CDR3 length: 17 amino acids. The V end was cut by 1 base, the J end by 3 bases, with 13 bases between. Germline V lookup: CDR1 SGHTA, CDR2 FQGNSA. The CDR3 protein is CASSLERSGIYNSPLHF. DNA of the CDR3: TGTGCCAGCAGCTTAGAACGATCAGGAATCTATAATTCACCCCTCCACTTT.

The chain employs TRBV15 and TRBJ2-7; tentatively, D is TRBD1 (5 bases). V lost 5 bases and J 2 bases, leaving 10 bases between the germline ends. The CDR3 extends over 13 amino acids. Germline-derived CDR1 and CDR2 are LNHNV and YYDKDF (reference sequence). In nucleotides, the CDR3 is TGTGCCACCAGCGGATCCAGGGCCTACGAGCAGTACTTC. Its translation: CATSGSRAYEQYF.

This CDR3 reads CASSLGGQVYNEQFF. CDR3 DNA: TGTGCCAGCAGCTTAGGGGGACAGGTGTACAATGAGCAGTTCTTC. The chain uses TRBV11-3 and TRBJ2-1, with 8 bases fitting TRBD1. The CDR3 has 15 residues. Germline CDR1 reads SGHNT; CDR2 reads YENEEA. With 1 base clipped from V and 4 bases from J, the junction kept 3 bases outside the gene matches.

This rearrangement joins TRBV30 to TRBJ2-3; TRBD1 agrees at 8 bases. This CDR3 region has 12 residues. The trim removed 2 bases at V and 8 bases at J, leaving 3 bases unmatched. CDR1 and CDR2 from the germline V gene are GTSNPN and SVGIG (reference sequence). In DNA form, the CDR3 reads TGTGCCTGGAGTTCGGGACAGGTTACGCAGTATTTT. It yields the protein CAWSSGQVTQYF.

The chain carries TRBV2 and TRBJ1-5; 8 positions agree with TRBD1. Germline CDR1 is SNHLY and CDR2 is FYNNEI. The CDR3 is 14 amino acids. Germline trimming cut 6 bases from V and 7 bases from J; bases unmatched to any gene: 8. The CDR3 loop reads CASSVGQGGQPQHF. DNA for the CDR3: TGTGCCAGCAGCGTTGGACAGGGAGGGCAGCCCCAGCATTTT. The full variable domain, its missing parts supplied by reference TRBV2 and TRBJ1-5, is EPEVTQTPSHQVTQMGQEVILRCVPISNHLYFYWYRQILGQKVEFLVSFYNNEISEKSEIFDDQFSVERPDGSNFTLKIRSTKLEDSAMYFCASSVGQGGQPQHFGDGTRLSIL.

The chain combines TRBV27 with TRBJ2-1, with TRBD1 identical over 8 bases. Germline CDR1 and CDR2: MNHEY and SMNVEV (reference sequence). The V and J ends lost 6 bases and 0 bases, in that order; junction bases with no gene match: 10. CDR3 length: 17 residues. CDR3: CASRPGTGQLSYNEQFF. The CDR3, as DNA: TGTGCCAGCAGGCCCGGGACAGGTCAACTCTCCTACAATGAGCAGTTCTTC.

The V gene is TRBV5-6, the J gene TRBJ1-5; D ambiguous. The V gene lost 4 bases and the J gene lost 2 bases, with 7 bases spanning the gap. The CDR3 is 13 residues long. The V gene's germline CDR1 is SGHDT and CDR2 YYEEEE. As DNA, the CDR3 is TGTGCCAGCAGCAGAGGGCGCAATCAGCCCCAGCATTTT. Residues: CASSRGRNQPQHF.

The chain has TRBV7-8 and TRBJ2-7; TRBD1 aligns across 8 bases. Germline CDR1 SGHVS, CDR2 FQNEAQ. J gave up 4 bases and V 2 bases, and 7 bases lay outside the gene matches. This CDR3 is 15 amino acids long. The CDR3 DNA sequence: TGTGCCAGCAGCTTATCAGGTCAGGGGGCTTACGAGCAGTACTTC. Residues: CASSLSGQGAYEQYF.